Shown below are 28 T cell receptor beta chains from a single sample sequenced in a study of shared clonotypes between healthy human individuals. Sequenced by immunoSEQ multiplex PCR; TCRdb stores in-frame clones only, minus some. The sample lists 2 million to 2.5 million clones; around 90% were seen once. Material for sequencing was naive CD4+ T cells from PBMCs. Documented subset: CD45RA+ positively selected. The receptors were gathered from a man aged 18 to 30 in good health. Some clones in this sample may be carry-over from other donors' samples.

V and J are TRBV7-9 and TRBJ2-7; no definite D call. V was trimmed by 5 bases and J by 4 bases, leaving 18 bases between them. Germline CDR1 SEHNR, CDR2 FQNEAQ (reference sequence). The CDR3 extends over 15 amino acids. CDR3 DNA sequence: TGTGCCAGCAGCCAGGTGCCCTCTAACAAGTACGAGCAGTACTTC. Translation: CASSQVPSNKYEQYF.

The V gene is TRBV7-9, the J gene TRBJ2-3; TRBD2 agrees at 13 bases. CDR1 SEHNR and CDR2 FQNEAQ come from the germline V gene (reference sequence). Trimming cost V 1 base and J 3 bases; bases outside gene matches: 4. CDR3 length equals 17 residues. Here the CDR3 reads CASSLGTSGSGTDTQYF. The CDR3 nucleotides read TGTGCCAGCAGCTTAGGGACTAGCGGGAGTGGTACAGATACGCAGTATTTT.

For this clone: The same CDR3 also results from other DNA sequences found in this sample. The chain joins TRBV5-6 to TRBJ2-7; 7 bases match TRBD1. Trimming at V came to 0 bases and at J to 4 bases, leaving 4 bases not matched to a gene. The germline V gene has CDR1 SGHDT and CDR2 YYEEEE. The length of the CDR3 is 14 residues. CDR3 bases: TGTGCCAGCAGCTTGGACAGGGGAAGTTACGAGCAGTACTTC. Translation gives CASSLDRGSYEQYF.

This chain joins TRBV7-8 and TRBJ1-6; D is perhaps TRBD1 (5 bases). Looked up from germline, CDR1 is SGHVS and CDR2 is FQNEAQ. The CDR3 runs to 15 residues. Trimming cost V 1 base and J 7 bases, with 11 bases left between them. CDR3 amino acids: CASSLEGRANSPLHF. The CDR3 DNA reads TGTGCCAGCAGCTTAGAAGGCAGGGCAAATTCACCCCTCCACTTT.

The chain carries TRBV7-7 and TRBJ2-5; 14 bases match TRBD2. CDR3 length: 14 amino acids. Germline assignment: CDR1 SSHAT and CDR2 FNYEAQ (reference sequence). V shed 5 bases and J 4 bases; nucleotides not matched to a gene: 0. The CDR3 sequence: CASSGLAGGETQYF. The DNA of the CDR3 is TGTGCCAGCAGCGGACTAGCGGGAGGAGAGACCCAGTACTTC.

The chain combines TRBV30 with TRBJ2-7, with TRBD2 matching over 9 bases. The CDR3 has 14 residues. The J segment lost 7 bases and the V segment lost 1 base, leaving 8 bases of the junction unmatched. CDR1 and CDR2 (germline): GTSNPN, SVGIG (reference sequence). CDR3 nucleotide sequence: TGTGCCTGGAGTGCGACAGCGGGAGGAAGTGAGCAGTACTTC. It translates to CAWSATAGGSEQYF.

The J gene is TRBJ2-1, the V gene TRBV9; D may be TRBD2 (5 bases). V shed 0 bases and J shed 1 base, with 14 bases lying between them. The CDR3 has 17 residues. Germline CDR1 is SGDLS and CDR2 is YYNGEE. The CDR3 DNA reads TGTGCCAGCAGCGTAGATGGAGCGGCATTGTCCTACAATGAGCAGTTCTTC. As protein: CASSVDGAALSYNEQFF.

The chain is built from TRBV28 and TRBJ1-5; tentatively, D is TRBD1 (6 bases). The length of the CDR3 is 12 residues. Between the trimmed V and J ends, which lost 5 bases and 9 bases, there was a span of 11 bases. Germline V lookup: CDR1 MDHEN, CDR2 SYDVKM. CDR3 DNA sequence: TGTGCCAGCAGTCCAGGGGACCGGCCCCAGCATTTT. This translates into CASSPGDRPQHF.

This clone was recorded once. CDR3 protein: CASTGGGGYTF. As DNA, the CDR3 is TGTGCCAGCACCGGAGGGGGTGGCTACACCTTC. The gene calls are TRBV28 and TRBJ1-2, with D possibly TRBD1 on 6 matching bases. V lost 7 bases to trimming and J lost 7 bases, with 10 bases between them. The CDR3 totals 11 residues. CDR1 is MDHEN, CDR2 SYDVKM, per germline.

V usage is TRBV7-9 and J usage is TRBJ2-6; a possible D gene is TRBD2 (5 bases). Germline V gene sequence: CDR1 SEHNR, CDR2 FQNEAQ (reference sequence). Trimming shortened V by 5 bases and J by 15 bases, and 14 bases separated the two germline ends. CDR3 size: 12 residues. The CDR3 region is CASSPRRRALTF. DNA of the CDR3: TGTGCCAGCAGCCCACGGAGGCGCGCCCTGACTTTC.

This clone came up once. As DNA, the CDR3 is TGTGCCAGCAGCCCAGATCCATCTTCCTACGAGCAGTACTTC. The encoded protein is CASSPDPSSYEQYF. The V and J genes are TRBV6-1 and TRBJ2-7; the D is unclear. The CDR3 runs to 14 residues. Germline values: CDR1 MNHNS, CDR2 SASEGT. Trimming cost V 6 bases and J 1 base, with 13 bases left between them.

This chain links TRBV25-1 with TRBJ1-1; D uncertain. The CDR3 has 14 amino acids. V lost 1 base to trimming and J lost 3 bases, with 9 bases between them. Per the germline V gene, CDR1 is MGHDK and CDR2 is SYGVNS. CDR3: CASSESRGYTEAFF. Written as DNA, the CDR3 is TGTGCCAGCAGTGAATCCCGGGGTTACACTGAAGCTTTCTTT.

The rearrangement links TRBV4-3 to TRBJ2-3; 8 bases map to TRBD2. In germline, CDR1 is LGHNA, CDR2 YSLEER. This CDR3 is built from 21 residues. Trimming took 0 bases from V and 2 from J; bases not matched to a gene: 19. The DNA of the CDR3 is TGCGCCAGCAGCCAAGATTTCAGGCTAGCGGGCCCCACCTTCCCCACAGATACGCAGTATTTT. Amino acid sequence: CASSQDFRLAGPTFPTDTQYF.

As for this clone: Other DNA sequences from this sample encode an identical CDR3 as well. The V call is TRBV5-1, the J call TRBJ1-1; 11 positions agree with TRBD1. From germline, CDR1 is SGHRS and CDR2 YFSETQ. The CDR3 covers 15 residues. V trimming: 0 bases; J trimming: 4 bases; junction bases outside the gene matches: 2. CDR3 loop: CASSLAGTGGTEAFF. CDR3 sequence (DNA): TGCGCCAGCAGCTTGGCGGGGACAGGGGGCACTGAAGCTTTCTTT. The complete variable domain, with remaining parts taken from reference TRBV5-1 and TRBJ1-1, reads KAGVTQTPRYLIKTRGQQVTLSCSPISGHRSVSWYQQTPGQGLQFLFEYFSETQRNKGNFPGRFSGRQFSNSRSEMNVSTLELGDSALYLCASSLAGTGGTEAFFGQGTRLTVV.

This chain connects TRBV4-3 to TRBJ2-4; possible D gene TRBD2, 5 bases. Germline CDR1 and CDR2: LGHNA and YSLEER. The CDR3 is 16 amino acids. V lost 4 bases and J lost 0, with 13 bases in between. The CDR3 bases are TGCGCCAGCAGCCCTACAAGGACTCTAGCCAAAAACATTCAGTACTTC. Amino acids: CASSPTRTLAKNIQYF.

V gene TRBV30 combines with J gene TRBJ2-5; D gene unclear. The CDR3 sequence is 11 residues long. The V end was cut by 3 bases, the J end by 0 bases, with 2 bases between. Germline lookup yields CDR1 GTSNPN and CDR2 SVGIG (reference sequence). The CDR3 spells CAWRNQETQYF. CDR3 DNA sequence: TGTGCCTGGAGGAACCAAGAGACCCAGTACTTC.

The chain carries TRBV27 and TRBJ2-3; 13 bases agree with TRBD2. The CDR3 totals 16 residues. From germline, CDR1 is MNHEY and CDR2 SMNVEV (reference sequence). Germline trimming cut 3 bases from V and 4 bases from J; bases unmatched to any gene: 4. The CDR3 loop reads CASSFRTSGSPDTQYF. CDR3 nucleotide sequence: TGTGCCAGCAGTTTCCGGACTAGCGGGAGCCCAGATACGCAGTATTTT.

The chain carries TRBV27 and TRBJ2-7; D is unclear. Per the germline V gene, CDR1 is MNHEY and CDR2 is SMNVEV (reference sequence). V lost 2 bases to trimming and J lost 3 bases, with 11 bases between them. The CDR3 extends over 14 amino acids. The CDR3 sequence is CASSLRKGFYEQYF. The CDR3 DNA is TGTGCCAGCAGTTTAAGGAAGGGCTTCTACGAGCAGTACTTC.

The J gene is TRBJ2-3, the V gene TRBV5-4; weak D call: TRBD1 (5 bases). Germline CDR1 reads SGHNT; CDR2 reads YYREEE (reference sequence). Trimming shortened V by 4 bases and J by 6 bases, and 15 bases separated the two germline ends. The CDR3 runs 14 residues. CDR3 nucleotide sequence: TGTGCCAGCAGCGGACCAGGGCGGCCGGATACGCAGTATTTT. Encoded protein: CASSGPGRPDTQYF.

A word on this clone: Other DNA sequences in the sample encode the same CDR3. The chain employs TRBV6-1 and TRBJ1-4; D is undetermined. Germline V gene data show CDR1 as MNHNS and CDR2 as SASEGT. The CDR3 sequence is 14 residues long. V lost 1 base to trimming and J lost 8 bases, with 11 bases between them. The CDR3 DNA is TGTGCCAGCAGTGAAGGAGGCCTGGGGGAAAAACTGTTTTTT. It specifies CASSEGGLGEKLFF.

Worth noting for this clone: Additional DNA sequences in this sample encode the identical CDR3. The chain is built from TRBV18 and TRBJ1-2, with 8 bases matching TRBD1. The CDR3 loop spans 14 amino acids. Unmatched junction bases numbered 4, after V lost 3 bases and J lost 4 bases. Germline values: CDR1 KGHSH, CDR2 LQKENI. The CDR3 DNA is TGTGCCAGCTCACCTGGACAGGGCCTCTATGGCTACACCTTC. It yields the protein CASSPGQGLYGYTF.

A remark on this clone: Other DNA sequences within the sample encode an identical CDR3. The rearrangement uses TRBV6-4 and TRBJ2-3; the match to TRBD1 covers 7 bases. The J segment lost 0 bases and the V segment lost 6 bases, leaving 6 bases of the junction unmatched. This CDR3 is 15 amino acids long. Per the germline V gene, CDR1 is MRHNA and CDR2 is SNTAGT. CDR3 residues: CASSPDRASTDTQYF. For the CDR3, the DNA is TGTGCCAGCAGCCCCGACAGGGCTAGCACAGATACGCAGTATTTT.

The rearrangement joins TRBV30 to TRBJ2-1; 7 nucleotides align to TRBD1. This CDR3 is built from 11 residues. The junction had 5 bases not matched to a gene; V was cut back by 2 bases and J by 13 bases. Germline V gene sequence: CDR1 GTSNPN, CDR2 SVGIG (reference sequence). The CDR3 nucleotides read TGTGCCTGGAGTCCTCGGGACAGCCAGTTCTTC. Protein product: CAWSPRDSQFF.

V is TRBV4-1 and J is TRBJ1-5; 12 bases line up with TRBD1. The CDR3 contains 16 residues. J gave up 6 bases and V 1 base, and 4 bases lay outside the gene matches. CDR1 is MGHRA and CDR2 is YSYEKL in the germline V gene. CDR3 loop: CASSQGGQGASQPQHF. CDR3 nucleotides: TGCGCCAGCAGCCAAGGGGGACAGGGGGCAAGTCAGCCCCAGCATTTT.

The chain employs TRBV15 and TRBJ1-3; no reliable D call. The CDR3 covers 17 residues. Trimming took 0 bases from V and 2 from J, leaving 14 bases between them. The germline CDR1 and CDR2 sequences are LNHNV and YYDKDF (reference sequence). The CDR3: CATSRDMVWGTGNTIYF. The CDR3 region has the DNA TGTGCCACCAGCAGAGATATGGTATGGGGAACTGGAAACACCATATATTTT.

V gene TRBV19 combines with J gene TRBJ2-3; D ambiguous. This CDR3 comprises 14 residues. Between the trimmed V and J ends, which lost 7 bases and 2 bases, there was a span of 13 bases. The germline CDR1 and CDR2 sequences are LNHDA and SQIVND (reference sequence). CDR3 coding DNA: TGTGCCAGTAAGTCACCCCAACACACAGATACGCAGTATTTT. Translating it yields CASKSPQHTDTQYF.

The chain employs TRBV5-4 and TRBJ2-2, with D possibly being TRBD1 (7 bases). The CDR3 is 17 residues long. V dropped 4 bases and J dropped 4 bases, with 20 bases sitting between them. Germline V gives CDR1 SGHNT, CDR2 YYREEE (reference sequence). CDR3 sequence: CASSKGGGGAGTGELFF. The CDR3 DNA is TGTGCCAGCAGCAAGGGAGGAGGGGGCGCGGGCACCGGGGAGCTGTTTTTT.

The chain recombines TRBV6-1 with TRBJ2-1; either TRBD1 or TRBD2 may supply D (6 bases each). V lost 7 bases and J lost 1, with 11 bases in between. CDR1 MNHNS and CDR2 SASEGT come from the germline V gene. The CDR3 is 14 amino acids. CDR3: CASTTGRSYNEQFF. The CDR3 DNA reads TGTGCCAGCACTACAGGGAGGTCCTACAATGAGCAGTTCTTC.